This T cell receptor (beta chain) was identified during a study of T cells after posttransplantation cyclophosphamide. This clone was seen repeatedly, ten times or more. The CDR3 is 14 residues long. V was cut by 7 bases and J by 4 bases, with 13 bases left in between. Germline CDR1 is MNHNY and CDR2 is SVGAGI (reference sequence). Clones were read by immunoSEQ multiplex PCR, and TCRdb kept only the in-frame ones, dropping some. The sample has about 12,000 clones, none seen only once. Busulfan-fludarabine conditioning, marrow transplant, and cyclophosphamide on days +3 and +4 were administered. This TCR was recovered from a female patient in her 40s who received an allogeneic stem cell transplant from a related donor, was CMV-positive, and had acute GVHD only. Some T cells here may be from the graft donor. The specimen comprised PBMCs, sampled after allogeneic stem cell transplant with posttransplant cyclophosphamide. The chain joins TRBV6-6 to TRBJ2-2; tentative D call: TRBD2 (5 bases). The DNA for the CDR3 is TGTGCCAGCAAGAACGGGGAGACCACCGGGGAGCTGTTTTTT. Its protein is CASKNGETTGELFF.